The subject of this entry is one T cell receptor beta chain. Germline loops: CDR1 SGHAT, CDR2 FQNNGV. Trimming left V 8 bases short and J 9 bases short, with 20 bases between. This CDR3 spans 14 amino acids. In TCRdb, the 5' RACE reads were re-called with MiXCR into one record per CDR3 protein. Of hundreds of thousands of distinct CDR3 sequences listed, around a sixth are singletons. The sample is drawn from a study of identical twins. These sequences were also reported in another study, on T cells expressing NK-cell markers. That publication notes: Six or seven donors carried dominant NKG2C+ clonotypes that made up roughly 1.0-7.0% of their CD8+ T cells. Once again these clonotypes came out on top in the CD3+CD56-NKG2C+ fraction of several donors.

This chain joins TRBV11-2 and TRBJ2-1; D is unclear. The clonotype comes from a woman under 30 in good health. Sequenced input: PBMCs. The CDR3 nucleotides read TGTGCCAGCTCGGTGCAGCAGACCTCCGCTGAGCAGTTCTTC. This codes for CASSVQQTSAEQFF.